What follows are 32 T cell receptor beta chains derived from one specimen sequenced in a study of cytomegalovirus exposure and HLA in healthy donors. PCR primers comprised 60 Vbeta and 13 Jbeta primers. Method: immunoSEQ multiplex PCR; TCRdb's copy keeps in-frame clones and lacks some. Among 210,000 or so clones listed, around 85% were seen once. Sequencing used PBMCs. The receptor set was obtained from a human donor in good health.

The V and J genes are TRBV6-5 and TRBJ2-1; 7 nucleotides match TRBD2. Germline lookup yields CDR1 MNHEY and CDR2 SVGAGI. The CDR3 runs 15 residues. Losses at the gene ends were 6 bases for V and 1 base for J; bases not matched to a gene: 6. This CDR3 is CASRLLAVSYNEQFF. The CDR3 DNA reads as TGTGCCAGCAGGCTTCTAGCGGTATCCTACAATGAGCAGTTCTTC.

This clone was seen a single time. V and J are TRBV21-1 and TRBJ1-1. TRBV21-1 is marked as a pseudogene. The CDR3 has 18 residues. CDR3 amino acids: CASSKLQLETNPNTEAFF. DNA for the CDR3: TGTGCCAGCAGCAAGCTTCAACTAGAGACAAACCCAAACACTGAAGCTTTCTTT.

The chain joins TRBV28 to TRBJ1-1; 8 nucleotides match TRBD1. From germline, CDR1 is MDHEN and CDR2 SYDVKM. After removal of 7 bases from V and 3 bases from J, the junction contained 10 bases not matched to a gene. This CDR3 spans 15 amino acids. CDR3 coding DNA: TGTGCCAGCACTCCCTCCCACAGGGGGGACACTGAAGCTTTCTTT. It yields the protein CASTPSHRGDTEAFF.

In this sample, this clone turned up a few times. V and J are TRBV29-1 and TRBJ1-2; D might be TRBD1 (5 bases). V dropped 3 bases and J dropped 3 bases, with 11 bases sitting between them. The length of the CDR3 is 13 residues. Germline assignment: CDR1 SQVTM and CDR2 ANQGSEA. CDR3 DNA sequence: TGCAGCGTTGAGAAAGGGGTAGACTATGGCTACACCTTC. Protein sequence: CSVEKGVDYGYTF.

The rearrangement uses TRBV7-3 and TRBJ1-3; maybe TRBD1 (6 bases). This CDR3 comprises 16 residues. CDR1 and CDR2 from the germline V gene are SGHTA and FQGTGA. The V end lost 4 bases, the J end lost 6 bases, and 19 bases lay between the germline ends. The CDR3 spells CASSSRGRGAENTIYF. CDR3 in DNA: TGTGCCAGCAGCTCCCGCGGACGGGGGGCGGAAAACACCATATATTTT.

The chain carries TRBV10-3 and TRBJ2-2, with a weak D call TRBD2 (7 bases). There are 15 residues in the CDR3. CDR1 is ENHRY, CDR2 SYGVKD, per germline. V shed 4 bases and J shed 7 bases, with 16 bases lying between them. The CDR3 sequence: CAISGGLGGGGELFF. The CDR3 DNA reads TGTGCCATCAGTGGAGGACTAGGGGGGGGCGGGGAGCTGTTTTTT.

This clone appeared a few times. The V call is TRBV9, the J call TRBJ1-4, with 8 bases that match TRBD1. Per germline, CDR1 SGDLS and CDR2 YYNGEE. This CDR3 region has 15 residues. Unmatched junction bases numbered 3, after V lost 0 bases and J lost 5 bases. The CDR3 here is CASSVDRGVNEKLFF. DNA of the CDR3: TGTGCCAGCAGCGTAGACAGGGGGGTAAATGAAAAACTGTTTTTT.

The chain links TRBV25-1 to TRBJ1-4; the match to TRBD1 covers 7 bases. After removal of 8 bases from V and 5 bases from J, the junction contained 8 bases not matched to a gene. Germline CDR1 MGHDK, CDR2 SYGVNS. This CDR3 region has 14 residues. The CDR3 DNA sequence: TGTGCCAGCCGCGCCGACAGGGTGAATGAAAAACTGTTTTTT. This sequence encodes CASRADRVNEKLFF.

This clone was seen a single time. The rearrangement uses TRBV10-3 and TRBJ2-7; D is unresolved. Germline CDR1 ENHRY, CDR2 SYGVKD. The CDR3 totals 12 residues. V lost 6 bases to trimming and J lost 5 bases, with 11 bases between them. CDR3 in DNA: TGTGCCATCAGCGGGTTTTCCGACGAGCAGTACTTC. This gives the protein CAISGFSDEQYF.

The chain recombines TRBV14 with TRBJ2-1; 13 positions agree with TRBD2. Looked up from germline, CDR1 is SGHDN and CDR2 is FVKESK. CDR3 length: 15 residues. Trimming took 6 bases from V and 9 from J; bases not matched to a gene: 8. CDR3 region: CASSRTSGSLGEQFF. CDR3 DNA sequence: TGTGCCAGCAGTCGGACTAGCGGGAGTCTCGGTGAGCAGTTCTTC.

The chain combines TRBV6-6 with TRBJ2-1, with 10 bases aligning to TRBD2. The CDR3 is made up of 15 amino acids. The V gene end was trimmed by 4 bases and the J gene end by 3 bases; junction bases not matched to a gene: 3. Per germline, CDR1 MNHNY and CDR2 SVGAGI (reference sequence). CDR3 sequence: CASSSLAGGYNEQFF. Here the CDR3 DNA reads TGTGCCAGCAGTTCGTTAGCGGGAGGCTACAATGAGCAGTTCTTC.

The chain carries TRBV2 and TRBJ1-2, with 8 bases aligning to TRBD1. This CDR3 contains 16 residues. CDR1 is SNHLY and CDR2 is FYNNEI in the germline V gene. V shed 7 bases, J shed 4 bases, and the junction held 14 bases outside the gene matches. CDR3 nucleotides: TGTGCCAGCACCATCACAGGGGGAGTGATTGGCTATGGCTACACCTTC. As protein: CASTITGGVIGYGYTF.

The chain links TRBV13 to TRBJ1-2; 8 nucleotides match TRBD1. J lost 4 bases, V lost 5 bases, and 9 bases had no gene match. CDR1 is PRHDT and CDR2 is FYEKMQ in the germline V gene (reference sequence). The CDR3 loop spans 15 amino acids. For the CDR3, the DNA is TGTGCCAGCAGCCCCCCACGACAGGGGATCTATGGCTACACCTTC. It translates to CASSPPRQGIYGYTF.

V is TRBV2 and J is TRBJ2-1; 9 bases map to TRBD2. J was trimmed by 6 bases and V by 11 bases; bases with no gene match: 14. The CDR3 totals 15 residues. CDR1 and CDR2 from the germline V gene are SNHLY and FYNNEI. CDR3 nucleotide sequence: TGTGCCTATAGGGCGGGAGGGGGATTGTCCAATGAGCAGTTCTTC. Translated: CAYRAGGGLSNEQFF.

CDR3 amino acids: CASSGGSLYEQYF. DNA for the CDR3: TGTGCCAGCAGCGGCGGGAGTCTCTACGAGCAGTACTTC. The genes are TRBV6-1 and TRBJ2-7, with 7 bases lining up with TRBD2. The germline gives CDR1 MNHNS, CDR2 SASEGT. CDR3 length equals 13 residues. J was trimmed by 3 bases and V by 6 bases; bases with no gene match: 5.

V is TRBV5-8 and J is TRBJ2-5; 9 bases are shared with TRBD2. Germline CDR1 and CDR2: SGHTS and YDEGEE. The CDR3 contains 15 residues. The trim removed 1 base at V and 6 bases at J, leaving 7 bases unmatched. The CDR3 DNA sequence: TGTGCCAGCAGCTTGTTGTCTAGCGGGATAAAGACCCAGTACTTC. Its translation: CASSLLSSGIKTQYF.

The genes are TRBV5-8 and TRBJ2-5, with TRBD2 as a possible D gene (5 bases). Germline lookup yields CDR1 SGHTS and CDR2 YDEGEE. V shed 5 bases and J shed 3 bases, with 5 bases lying between them. The CDR3 sequence is 11 residues long. The CDR3 nucleotides read TGTGCCAGCAGGCGGGAAGAGACCCAGTACTTC. Encoded protein: CASRREETQYF.

The chain joins TRBV10-3 to TRBJ2-1; D may be TRBD2 (6 bases). Germline CDR1 and CDR2: ENHRY and SYGVKD. The V gene lost 5 bases and the J gene lost 4 bases, with 15 bases spanning the gap. The CDR3 length is 15 residues. The DNA of the CDR3 is TGTGCCATCAGTAACCGGGAGCAATCTTACAATGAGCAGTTCTTC. Its translation: CAISNREQSYNEQFF.

The DNA for the CDR3 is TGTGCCAGTAGTACCTCCCTTGCTTGGACTACGAATGAGCAGTTCTTC. Translated, it gives CASSTSLAWTTNEQFF. This chain uses TRBV19 with TRBJ2-1, with D possibly being TRBD2 (6 bases). This CDR3 has 16 residues. V was pared by 4 bases and J by 7 bases, with 20 bases between. Per the germline V gene, CDR1 is LNHDA and CDR2 is SQIVND (reference sequence).

This sequence joins TRBV9 and TRBJ2-4; D not resolved. The CDR3 has 16 residues. With 0 bases removed from V and 8 bases from J, the gap between germline ends came to 18 bases. CDR1 is SGDLS, CDR2 YYNGEE, per germline. CDR3 coding DNA: TGTGCCAGCAGCGTAGGCGTCTCCGACGTAGAGGACATTCAGTACTTC. It is translated as CASSVGVSDVEDIQYF.

This chain connects TRBV13 to TRBJ2-5; tentative D call: TRBD2 (6 bases). CDR3 length: 14 amino acids. CDR1 is PRHDT, CDR2 FYEKMQ, per germline (reference sequence). Trimming took 2 bases from V and 5 from J, leaving 12 bases between them. CDR3 bases: TGTGCCAGCAGCTTACGGAGGGTGAGGGAGACCCAGTACTTC. Residues: CASSLRRVRETQYF.

This sequence joins TRBV27 and TRBJ1-1; D is perhaps TRBD1 (5 bases). There are 13 residues in the CDR3. CDR1 is MNHEY and CDR2 is SMNVEV in the germline V gene (reference sequence). Trimming took 2 bases from V and 6 from J, leaving 10 bases between them. This CDR3 reads CASSLLGQAEAFF. The CDR3 DNA reads as TGTGCCAGCAGTTTACTTGGACAAGCTGAAGCTTTCTTT.

The rearrangement joins TRBV27 to TRBJ2-2; TRBD1 agrees at 9 bases. The CDR3 is 15 residues long. The germline CDR1 and CDR2 sequences are MNHEY and SMNVEV (reference sequence). Trimming cost V 6 bases and J 5 bases; bases outside gene matches: 7. The CDR3 DNA sequence: TGTGCCAGCAGACCGGGACAGGGACTAACCGGGGAGCTGTTTTTT. Translated: CASRPGQGLTGELFF.

In this sample, this clone turned up a few times. The J gene is TRBJ2-1, the V gene TRBV14; 7 nucleotides agree with TRBD2. J was trimmed by 8 bases and V by 0 bases; bases with no gene match: 13. CDR1 is SGHDN and CDR2 is FVKESK in the germline V gene. The CDR3 extends over 17 amino acids. The CDR3 sequence is CASSQDLIRGSRHEQFF. As DNA, the CDR3 is TGTGCCAGCAGCCAAGATCTTATTCGCGGGAGTAGACATGAGCAGTTCTTC.

A single count supports this clone. V and J are TRBV6-6 and TRBJ1-2, with TRBD1 identical over 12 bases. The CDR3 covers 14 residues. Germline CDR1 MNHNY, CDR2 SVGAGI (reference sequence). The V gene end was trimmed by 6 bases and the J gene end by 8 bases; junction bases not matched to a gene: 7. CDR3 amino acids: CASSSGTGGLGYTF. In nucleotides, the CDR3 is TGTGCCAGCAGCTCCGGGACAGGGGGCTTAGGCTACACCTTC.

The V and J genes are TRBV30 and TRBJ2-3; D uncertain. Trimming removed 2 bases at V and 5 bases at J, with 11 bases between. The CDR3 has 13 amino acids. Germline V lookup: CDR1 GTSNPN, CDR2 SVGIG (reference sequence). The CDR3 reads CAWSPSSVDTQYF. The DNA for the CDR3 is TGTGCCTGGAGTCCCTCGTCGGTAGATACGCAGTATTTT.

To note about this clone: The junction departs from the called germline gene at one end, perhaps through a read error. The chain combines TRBV7-7 with TRBJ2-5; 9 bases fit TRBD2. Germline V gives CDR1 SSHAT, CDR2 FNYEAQ (reference sequence). This CDR3 has 16 amino acids. CDR3 amino acids: CASSLGAAGGPETQYF. As DNA, the CDR3 is TGTGCTAGCAGCTTAGGGGCTGCGGGAGGGCCAGAGACCCAGTACTTC.

The chain has TRBV19 and TRBJ2-2; tentatively, D is TRBD1 (6 bases). The CDR3 has 14 amino acids. Germline-derived CDR1 and CDR2 are LNHDA and SQIVND (reference sequence). V lost 3 bases, J lost 1 base, and 6 bases lay in between. CDR3 DNA: TGTGCCAGTAGTATGACAGGGAACACCGGGGAGCTGTTTTTT. Protein sequence: CASSMTGNTGELFF.

The chain couples TRBV7-3 to TRBJ2-5; maybe TRBD2 (5 bases). The CDR3 runs to 15 residues. Germline lookup yields CDR1 SGHTA and CDR2 FQGTGA. V was trimmed by 5 bases and J by 3 bases, leaving 16 bases between them. CDR3 residues: CASSAFERSEETQYF. DNA of the CDR3: TGTGCCAGCAGCGCGTTTGAGCGGTCTGAAGAGACCCAGTACTTC.

This clone was found once. V and J are TRBV28 and TRBJ1-5, with TRBD1 identical over 10 bases. The CDR3 covers 16 residues. Germline V CDR1 and CDR2: MDHEN, SYDVKM. The ends lost 0 bases at V and 6 bases at J; junction bases unmatched: 5. The CDR3 bases are TGTGCCAGCAGTTTATGGACAGGGGGCGGAAGTCAGCCCCAGCATTTT. This codes for CASSLWTGGGSQPQHF.

This chain links TRBV7-3 with TRBJ2-6, with 8 bases identical to TRBD1. Germline values: CDR1 SGHTA, CDR2 FQGTGA. V lost 4 bases and J lost 0; bases outside the gene matches: 17. The CDR3 consists of 21 residues. The CDR3 sequence is CASSSPRRRQGPVSGANVLTF. CDR3 nucleotides: TGTGCCAGCAGCTCACCCAGACGAAGACAGGGGCCAGTCTCTGGGGCCAACGTCCTGACTTTC.

Here the CDR3 reads CASSLGPTTGGYEQFF. CDR3 nucleotides: TGTGCCAGCAGCCTCGGGCCCACGACAGGGGGGTATGAGCAGTTCTTC. The V call is TRBV11-2, the J call TRBJ2-1; TRBD1 matches at 9 bases. CDR3 length equals 16 residues. CDR1 and CDR2 from the germline V gene are SGHAT and FQNNGV. With V trimmed by 5 bases and J by 8 bases, 13 bases remained unmatched.